This T cell receptor (beta chain) stems from a study of T cell responses to AZD1222 COVID-19 vaccine. Whole-study results and caveats: Donors, mostly white British, included more females; clonal diversity was possibly underestimated.

Germline CDR1 reads SGDLS; CDR2 reads YYNGEE. V lost 4 bases and J 2 bases, leaving 9 bases between the germline ends. This CDR3 contains 13 residues. On this clone: Its antigen is as yet unknown.

It was second doses at about 4 or about 12 weeks that were pooled. Generated by immunoSEQ multiplex PCR, the TCRdb table keeps only in-frame clones and is missing some. The sample includes some 200,000 clones, more than 85% of them seen just once. V usage is TRBV9 and J usage is TRBJ1-2; D not resolved. The sample in question was peripheral blood, obtained 28 days after the second AZD1222 dose. The receptor was derived from an adult who received the AZD1222 COVID-19 vaccine. The CDR3 loop is CASSSGINYGYTF. For the CDR3, the DNA is TGTGCCAGCAGCTCCGGGATAAACTATGGCTACACCTTC.